This is a list of T cell receptor beta chains from one sample in a study of radiation and T cells in renal cell carcinoma. Method: immunoSEQ multiplex PCR; TCRdb's copy keeps in-frame clones and lacks some. Of 25,000 to 40,000 clones in the sample, 65% to 85% were seen once. Material: blood, obtained from a patient whose treatment included radiotherapy and nephrectomy. Receptors originate from a man aged 60-69 years with renal cell carcinoma. CDR3s include the opening cysteine and the closing phenylalanine or tryptophan. D genes are given only for firm matches. Clone size is shown for a subset of rows, as once, few, many or a class of expanded clone.

>-|TRBV27|-|TRBJ2-1
CASSLYREIRSQFF
TGTGCCAGCAGTTTATATCGGGAGATAAGGTCCCAGTTCTTC
>-|TRBV7-6|TRBD2|TRBJ2-3
CASSLGVGRALDTQYF
TGTGCCAGCAGCTTAGGTGTCGGGAGGGCCTTAGATACGCAGTATTTT
>few|TRBV5-6|-|TRBJ1-1
CASSLLVSKNTEAFF
TGTGCCAGCAGCTTGTTAGTCTCGAAGAACACTGAAGCTTTCTTT
>-|TRBV19|-|TRBJ1-1
CATDRLAGSTEAFF
TGTGCCACAGACCGATTGGCGGGGAGCACTGAAGCTTTCTTT
>-|TRBV9|-|TRBJ2-7
CASSVRQESYEQYF
TGTGCCAGCAGCGTGCGACAGGAGTCCTACGAGCAGTACTTC
>-|TRBV5-4|-|TRBJ1-4
CASSLSSSWSFEKLFF
TGTGCCAGCAGCTTAAGTTCAAGTTGGTCCTTCGAAAAACTGTTTTTT
>few|TRBV6-5|-|TRBJ1-5
CASSYSGQINQPQHF
TGTGCCAGCAGTTACTCAGGGCAGATTAATCAGCCCCAGCATTTT
>-|TRBV5-8|TRBD1|TRBJ1-3
CASSLRQGYSGNTIYF
TGTGCCAGCAGCTTAAGACAGGGATACTCTGGAAACACCATATATTTT
>-|TRBV28|TRBD2|TRBJ2-1
CASSLPLAGINEQFF
TGTGCCAGCAGCCTGCCCCTAGCGGGGATCAATGAGCAGTTCTTC
>-|TRBV25-1|-|TRBJ2-7
CASRRTSSYEQYF
TGTGCCAGCAGGCGGACAAGCTCCTACGAGCAGTACTTC
>-|TRBV2|-|TRBJ1-2
CASRDGTQLWAYGYTF
TGTGCCAGCAGAGATGGGACCCAGCTATGGGCCTATGGCTACACCTTC
>once|TRBV27|TRBD1|TRBJ1-2
CASRGTGEGYTF
TGTGCCAGCAGAGGGACAGGAGAAGGCTACACCTTC
>-|TRBV30|-|TRBJ1-4
CAWRTVEKLFF
TGTGCCTGGAGGACAGTTGAAAAACTGTTTTTT
>-|TRBV7-2|-|TRBJ2-2
CASSGRTGELFF
TGTGCCAGCAGCGGGAGAACCGGGGAGCTGTTTTTT
>few|TRBV7-9|TRBD1|TRBJ1-5
CASSTGTGDQPQHF
TGTGCCAGCAGCACAGGGACAGGGGATCAGCCCCAGCATTTT
>-|TRBV15|-|TRBJ2-7
CATSRDWARTYEQYF
TGTGCCACCAGCAGAGATTGGGCTAGAACCTACGAGCAGTACTTC
>-|TRBV25-1|-|TRBJ1-1
CASGGPAGGLITEAFF
TGTGCCAGCGGAGGACCCGCCGGAGGGCTAATCACTGAAGCTTTCTTT
>-|TRBV9|TRBD1|TRBJ2-4
CASSVSGQGRAIQYF
TGTGCCAGCAGCGTATCCGGACAGGGCAGGGCCATTCAGTACTTC
>-|TRBV4-1|-|TRBJ2-6
CASSQVNMISFDVLTF
TGCGCCAGCAGCCAGGTAAACATGATCAGCTTCGACGTCCTGACTTTC
>once|TRBV19|-|TRBJ1-1
CASSIQRSNTEAFF
TGTGCCAGTAGTATACAACGATCGAACACTGAAGCTTTCTTT
>-|TRBV6-5|-|TRBJ2-7
CASSSGPTEQYF
TGTGCCAGCAGTTCAGGACCTACCGAGCAGTACTTC
>once|TRBV10-1|TRBD2|TRBJ2-1
CASSRTSGGNEQFF
TGCGCCAGCAGTAGGACTAGCGGGGGCAATGAGCAGTTCTTC
>-|TRBV27|-|TRBJ1-1
CASSHHGENTEAFF
TGTGCCAGCAGCCACCACGGAGAGAACACTGAAGCTTTCTTT
>-|TRBV7-8|-|TRBJ1-2
CASSPSTVAYGYTF
TGTGCCAGCAGCCCCTCGACAGTGGCCTATGGCTACACCTTC
>-|TRBV4-3|-|TRBJ1-3
CASSQDRPIGNTIYF
TGCGCCAGCAGCCAGGACAGACCTATTGGAAACACCATATATTTT
>-|TRBV27|-|TRBJ2-7
CASSLKGGGEQYF
TGTGCCAGCAGTCTAAAGGGTGGGGGCGAGCAGTACTTC
>once|TRBV6-8|TRBD1|TRBJ1-2
CASSSDRAQYGYTF
TGTGCCAGCAGTTCCGACAGGGCCCAATATGGCTACACCTTC
>-|TRBV18|-|TRBJ1-5
CASSPVDSKNQPQHF
TGTGCCAGCTCACCTGTGGACAGCAAAAATCAGCCCCAGCATTTT
>-|TRBV5-1|TRBD2|TRBJ2-1
CASSLVAGGGSNEQFF
TGCGCCAGCAGCTTGGTAGCGGGAGGGGGAAGCAATGAGCAGTTCTTC
>-|TRBV10-2|-|TRBJ2-7
CATRSTGRYEQYF
TGCGCCACCCGTTCGACAGGCCGCTACGAGCAGTACTTC
>-|TRBV6-5|-|TRBJ1-3
CASSYGWGAGNTIYF
TGTGCCAGCAGTTACGGCTGGGGGGCGGGAAACACCATATATTTT
>-|TRBV2|-|TRBJ2-2
CASSGPGELFF
TGTGCCAGCAGTGGGCCCGGGGAGCTGTTTTTT
>-|TRBV5-4|-|TRBJ1-5
CASSSPGQPQHF
TGTGCCAGCAGCTCCCCAGGGCAGCCCCAGCATTTT
>few|TRBV7-2|-|TRBJ2-7
CASSLISGDHEQYF
TGTGCCAGCAGCTTAATATCGGGAGACCACGAGCAGTACTTC